The 11 T cell receptor beta chains below were found in one sample sequenced in a study of T-cell memory formation after mild COVID-19. TCRdb used MiXCR to reprocess the 5' RACE reads, holding one entry per CDR3 protein. The sample includes approximately 150,000 distinct CDR3 sequences, 19% of them seen just once. The sequencing sample was made of PBMCs or a T cell subset sorted from them (not recorded which). Receptors originate from an adult woman who had mild COVID-19 (a few samples of this study predate the infection). Cell type and time point are not known.

The rearrangement links TRBV5-1 to TRBJ2-3, with unresolved D. Germline lookup yields CDR1 SGHRS and CDR2 YFSETQ. Trimming left V 3 bases short and J 2 bases short, with 13 bases between. The CDR3 covers 15 residues. The CDR3: CASSSFGPDTDTQYF. The DNA for the CDR3 is TGCGCCAGCAGCTCTTTCGGGCCGGACACAGATACGCAGTATTTT.

The V gene is TRBV6-1, the J gene TRBJ1-5; TRBD1 is a possible D gene (5 bases). The V gene's germline CDR1 is MNHNS and CDR2 SASEGT. This CDR3 is built from 12 residues. V lost 10 bases and J lost 1, with 8 bases in between. This chain's CDR3 is CAISGSNQPQHF. The CDR3 bases are TGTGCCATCTCAGGGAGCAATCAGCCCCAGCATTTT.

This rearrangement joins TRBV20-1 to TRBJ2-1; 16 bases are a match to TRBD2. Germline lookup yields CDR1 DFQATT and CDR2 SNEGSKA (reference sequence). The CDR3 spans 17 residues. With V trimmed by 4 bases and J by 7 bases, 10 bases remained unmatched. CDR3 sequence reads: CSANPGLAGGFGNEQFF. CDR3 nucleotide sequence: TGCAGTGCTAACCCGGGACTAGCGGGAGGGTTTGGGAATGAGCAGTTCTTC.

This clonotype was observed a handful of times. The chain is built from TRBV15 and TRBJ2-5; D gene unclear. The CDR3 contains 13 residues. Between the trimmed V and J ends, which lost 1 base and 1 base, there was a span of 4 bases. From germline, CDR1 is LNHNV and CDR2 YYDKDF (reference sequence). The CDR3 protein is CATSRGIQETQYF. The CDR3 coding sequence is TGTGCCACCAGCAGAGGCATCCAAGAGACCCAGTACTTC.

This clonotype was seen more than once but under ten times. The V call is TRBV3-1, the J call TRBJ2-7; D remains unclear. There are 15 residues in the CDR3. Trimming left V 1 base short and J 0 bases short, with 10 bases between. CDR1 is LGHDT and CDR2 is YNNKEL in the germline V gene (reference sequence). The CDR3 nucleotides are TGTGCCAGCAGCCAAGGGGTGATCGACTCCTACGAGCAGTACTTC. Its translation is CASSQGVIDSYEQYF.

Ten or more counts support this clonotype. This chain joins TRBV6-5 and TRBJ2-6; D unresolved. Trimming cost V 0 bases and J 0 bases, with 12 bases left between them. Germline V lookup: CDR1 MNHEY, CDR2 SVGAGI. The CDR3 covers 18 residues. The DNA for the CDR3 is TGTGCCAGCAGTTACTCAGGCAGTCGATACTCTGGGGCCAACGTCCTGACTTTC. This codes for CASSYSGSRYSGANVLTF.

This clonotype came up a few times. The chain joins TRBV27 to TRBJ2-5; 16 bases match TRBD2. CDR1 is MNHEY, CDR2 SMNVEV, per germline (reference sequence). The CDR3 length is 19 residues. V dropped 6 bases and J dropped 1; count of bases not matched to a gene: 11. CDR3 coding DNA: TGTGCCAGCAGAAGACTGGGACTAGCGGGGGGGCCGTCCCAAGAGACCCAGTACTTC. Translated: CASRRLGLAGGPSQETQYF.

As for this clonotype: A junction boundary mismatches the germline segment, possibly from a read error. The chain combines TRBV4-2 with TRBJ2-1, with 8 bases that match TRBD2. Germline assignment: CDR1 LGHNA and CDR2 YNFKEQ. CDR3 length: 15 amino acids. The DNA of the CDR3 is TGTGCCAGCAGCCAAGGTGCGAGCGGGAGTAGGAGTTGGGTCTTC. As protein: CASSQGASGSRSWVF.

In this sample, this clonotype turned up a few times. The rearrangement uses TRBV2 and TRBJ2-3; unclear D gene. CDR3 length: 13 residues. The V gene's germline CDR1 is SNHLY and CDR2 FYNNEI. V lost 1 base and J lost 5, with 7 bases in between. CDR3 region: CASSEVRRDTQYF. In nucleotides, the CDR3 is TGTGCCAGCAGTGAAGTTCGGCGAGATACGCAGTATTTT.

CDR3 region: CASSVAVGPETQYF. CDR3 in DNA: TGTGCCAGCAGCGTAGCGGTAGGACCCGAGACCCAGTACTTC. V and J are TRBV9 and TRBJ2-5, with unresolved D. V lost 0 bases to trimming and J lost 5 bases, with 11 bases between them. The CDR3 runs 14 residues. Germline V lookup: CDR1 SGDLS, CDR2 YYNGEE.

The rearrangement uses TRBV20-1 and TRBJ1-1, with D uncertain. This CDR3 is 14 amino acids long. Trimming took 6 bases from V and 0 from J, leaving 14 bases between them. CDR1 DFQATT and CDR2 SNEGSKA come from the germline V gene (reference sequence). The chain's CDR3 is CSAHSRNLNTEAFF. The CDR3 DNA follows: TGCAGTGCCCATAGCAGGAACTTGAACACTGAAGCTTTCTTT.